These 6 T cell receptor beta chains came from one sample sequenced in a study of CXCR3-negative and CXCR3-positive naive CD8 T cells. Study-wide results and limits: Naive cells with CXCR3 showed TRB CDR3s that were more hydrophobic than those in CXCR3-negative naive cells.

TRB cDNA was prepared as libraries by UMI-labeled 5' RACE. TCRdb re-called the 5' RACE reads and gives one entry per CDR3 protein, without DNA. This sample carries over 50,000 distinct CDR3 sequences, with 0.71% going to the ten biggest clones. The antigens of these receptors remain unknown. Sequences were obtained from naive CXCR3+ CD8+ T cells from blood. The subset was: CD45RO-CCR7+CD27+CD95- naive CD8+ T cells expressing CXCR3 (TNR3+). These receptors were collected from a human donor in good health. Some clones in this sample may be carry-over from other donors' samples.

The chain combines TRBV6-5 with TRBJ2-5; there is no DNA to check the TCRdb D call of TRBD1. Per germline, CDR1 MNHEY and CDR2 SVGAGI. The CDR3 contains 13 residues. The CDR3 spells CASTGQGGETQYF.

The J gene is TRBJ1-2, the V gene TRBV5-6. The CDR3 has 15 residues. Germline V gene lookup returns CDR1 SGHDT and CDR2 YYEEEE. The CDR3 protein is CASSLSGTEGYGYTF.

The chain couples TRBV20-1 to TRBJ2-5; the TCRdb call, TRBD2, lacks DNA for checking. The CDR3 extends over 14 amino acids. The germline CDR1 and CDR2 sequences are DFQATT and SNEGSKA (reference sequence). This CDR3 is CSAGSGGNQETQYF.

The chain joins TRBV29-1 to TRBJ2-1; TCRdb indicates TRBD1, and absent DNA this call remains unverified. The germline CDR1 and CDR2 sequences are SQVTM and ANQGSEA. There are 14 residues in the CDR3. This chain's CDR3 is CSVDGQGYANEQFF.

The V and J genes are TRBV7-2 and TRBJ2-7; the TCRdb D gene call, TRBD2, has no DNA to confirm it. CDR3 length equals 13 residues. CDR1 and CDR2 from the germline V gene are SGHTA and FQGNSA. The CDR3: CASSLGTSVEQYF.

The genes are TRBV7-2 and TRBJ1-4; TCRdb reports TRBD1, a call that lacks DNA to check it against. CDR1 is SGHTA, CDR2 FQGNSA, per germline. This CDR3 comprises 18 residues. CDR3 residues: CASSPDRGHWASNEKLFF. Full variable domain (outside the CDR3, taken from reference TRBV7-2 and TRBJ1-4): GAGVSQSPSNKVTEKGKDVELRCDPISGHTALYWYRQSLGQGLEFLIYFQGNSAPDKSGLPSDRFSAERTGGSVSTLTIQRTQQEDSAVYLCASSPDRGHWASNEKLFFGSGTQLSVL.